Included here is one T cell receptor (beta chain) sequence, with context. Its antigen has not been determined. The record has no base qualities; no much larger clone is one base away. Participants were included only if at least one PBMC sample before ART initiation and at least two post-ART samples were available. All participants with HIV were treated in the United States of America. Before DNA extraction, cryopreserved samples containing about 0.95-10 million PBMC were thawed and washed. At the time of the earliest PBMC sample, participants with HIV were aged between roughly 23 and 60 years. PBMC samples from each participant spanned 1-4 timepoints before ART initiation and 2-8 timepoints after ART initiation, with a median of 7 samples. For every participant, serial HIV viral load, CD4+ T-cell count, ART history and demographic data were obtained. Genomic DNA was extracted from unsorted PBMC with a Qiagen kit on a QIAcube, processed in batches of 12 samples.

The immunoSEQ hsTCRB v3.0 assay was used at survey level resolution to sequence the TRB variable region. The targeted TRB sequencing depth was roughly 40,000-55,000 T-cell genomes per sample. Pooled TRB libraries were sequenced on an Illumina MiSeq with a v3 150-cycle kit. Regarding the original processing steps: Repertoire analysis was run in R within a reproducible Nextflow workflow that covered QC, data transformation and analysis. LymphoSeq2, an R package for exploring AIRR-Seq data, was used to implement custom analyses. Several samples that yielded fewer than 5000 total TRB sequences were excluded, so that 188 HIV repertoires were analyzed. Among the 170 to 200 HIV repertoires that were kept, roughly 58 were collected before ART initiation and 120 to 140 were collected after ART initiation. Repertoires were downsampled to 5000 TRB nucleotide sequences, and summary statistics were averaged over 100 downsampling iterations. Only TRB sequences with CDR3 regions of at least seven amino acids were retained for analysis. Diversity was assessed using a clonality score derived from Shannon entropy and using the Gini coefficient. In the repertoire networks, any two of the top 5000 CDR3 amino acid sequences were linked whenever the two sequences differed by an edit distance of one. For TRB CDR3 amino acid sequences, antigen specificity groups and MHC restriction were predicted with GLIPH2. To flag known associations with CMV, EBV, HIV or tissue antigens, CDR3 amino acid sequences were compared against VDJdb and McPAS-TCR. Pre-ART, post-ART and control groups were compared with Wilcoxon signed-rank tests and Holm-Bonferroni correction. TCRdb retrieved this table from immuneACCESS and kept in-frame rearrangements only. Not all clones are present; in checked studies, unresolved V genes account for under half, and no reason is known for the remainder. The D gene and trimming were derived from the DNA, and the V and J assignments and clone size from that table. A total of tens of thousands of clones appear in this sample, 86% of them only once. The ten largest clones take up around 4.6% of the sample.

The data were taken from a study of long-term antiretroviral therapy in people with HIV (dated by TCRdb to 2021 to 2024). For the wider study: The earliest samples were collected approximately a decade before the 2015 WHO recommendation for immediate ART, a period when ART was typically delayed until CD4 counts fell. A retrospective serial study tested whether ART initiation and durable HIV suppression were associated with changes in peripheral blood TRB repertoire composition and diversity. From 25 to 30 adults with confirmed HIV infection, the cohort provided some 200 cryopreserved PBMC samples, gathered serially across a mean of about 6 years (range 1-12). Of the roughly 31 participants with HIV, about a dozen were female. No cross-contamination during QIAcube processing turned up in test extractions that ran a monoclonal T-cell line alongside about 35 polyclonal samples.

The CDR3 runs 14 residues from the cysteine to the phenylalanine. Of all the DNA, just the CDR3 is kept, 42 bases in frame from base 1. The trim is 5 bases for V and 0 bases for J, with a gap of 8 bases between the germline ends. The CDR1 and CDR2 encoded by the germline V gene are SGHTA and FQGNSA. Here is what the overall study found, with its caveats: The samples were dated from the mid-2000s to the late 2010s, and the ART regimens that were used may be less effective than current ART regimens. Because pre-ART samples had limited cell numbers, unsorted PBMC were profiled rather than sorted CD4+ and CD8+ T cells. Limited PBMC availability meant only the TCR beta chain was sequenced, without alpha chain pairing. Inferences about post-ART repertoire changes were limited because no data were available on ART adherence, viral resistance or therapy changes. A significant increase in TRB diversity was found to be associated with ART initiation, although TRB diversity was observed to remain significantly below that of transplant donor controls even after long-term ART. At every time point, the repertoire was dominated by expanded TRB clones first identified before ART initiation, although this dominance fluctuated and, in many PLHIV, declined after ART. Narrower CDR3 length ranges were observed in HIV repertoires than in controls, and an antigen-experienced repertoire with only a slight naive shift after ART was suggested by the network structure.

The sequence came from a man aged 55 to 70 with HIV. The chain employs TRBV7-2 and TRBJ1-5; TRBD1 is possibly the D segment (5 matching bases). The source material was unsorted PBMCs, sampled 1.3 years after starting antiretroviral therapy. The nucleotide sequence reads TGTGCCAGCAGCGACAGTTATAGCAATCAGCCCCAGCATTTT. Its amino acids are CASSDSYSNQPQHF.